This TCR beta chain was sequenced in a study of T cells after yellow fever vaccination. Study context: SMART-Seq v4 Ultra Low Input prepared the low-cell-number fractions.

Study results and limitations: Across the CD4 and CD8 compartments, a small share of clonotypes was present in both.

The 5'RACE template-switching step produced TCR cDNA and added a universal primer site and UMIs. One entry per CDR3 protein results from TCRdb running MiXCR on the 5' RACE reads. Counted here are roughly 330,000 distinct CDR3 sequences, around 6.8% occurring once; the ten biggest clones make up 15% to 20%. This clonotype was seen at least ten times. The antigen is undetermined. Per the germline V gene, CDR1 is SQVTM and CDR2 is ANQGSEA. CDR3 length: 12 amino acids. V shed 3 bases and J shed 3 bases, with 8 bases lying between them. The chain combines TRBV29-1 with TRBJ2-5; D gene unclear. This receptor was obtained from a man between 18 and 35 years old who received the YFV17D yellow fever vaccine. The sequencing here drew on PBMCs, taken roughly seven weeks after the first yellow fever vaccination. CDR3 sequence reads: CSVESQEETQYF. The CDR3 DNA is TGCAGCGTTGAGAGTCAAGAAGAGACCCAGTACTTC.